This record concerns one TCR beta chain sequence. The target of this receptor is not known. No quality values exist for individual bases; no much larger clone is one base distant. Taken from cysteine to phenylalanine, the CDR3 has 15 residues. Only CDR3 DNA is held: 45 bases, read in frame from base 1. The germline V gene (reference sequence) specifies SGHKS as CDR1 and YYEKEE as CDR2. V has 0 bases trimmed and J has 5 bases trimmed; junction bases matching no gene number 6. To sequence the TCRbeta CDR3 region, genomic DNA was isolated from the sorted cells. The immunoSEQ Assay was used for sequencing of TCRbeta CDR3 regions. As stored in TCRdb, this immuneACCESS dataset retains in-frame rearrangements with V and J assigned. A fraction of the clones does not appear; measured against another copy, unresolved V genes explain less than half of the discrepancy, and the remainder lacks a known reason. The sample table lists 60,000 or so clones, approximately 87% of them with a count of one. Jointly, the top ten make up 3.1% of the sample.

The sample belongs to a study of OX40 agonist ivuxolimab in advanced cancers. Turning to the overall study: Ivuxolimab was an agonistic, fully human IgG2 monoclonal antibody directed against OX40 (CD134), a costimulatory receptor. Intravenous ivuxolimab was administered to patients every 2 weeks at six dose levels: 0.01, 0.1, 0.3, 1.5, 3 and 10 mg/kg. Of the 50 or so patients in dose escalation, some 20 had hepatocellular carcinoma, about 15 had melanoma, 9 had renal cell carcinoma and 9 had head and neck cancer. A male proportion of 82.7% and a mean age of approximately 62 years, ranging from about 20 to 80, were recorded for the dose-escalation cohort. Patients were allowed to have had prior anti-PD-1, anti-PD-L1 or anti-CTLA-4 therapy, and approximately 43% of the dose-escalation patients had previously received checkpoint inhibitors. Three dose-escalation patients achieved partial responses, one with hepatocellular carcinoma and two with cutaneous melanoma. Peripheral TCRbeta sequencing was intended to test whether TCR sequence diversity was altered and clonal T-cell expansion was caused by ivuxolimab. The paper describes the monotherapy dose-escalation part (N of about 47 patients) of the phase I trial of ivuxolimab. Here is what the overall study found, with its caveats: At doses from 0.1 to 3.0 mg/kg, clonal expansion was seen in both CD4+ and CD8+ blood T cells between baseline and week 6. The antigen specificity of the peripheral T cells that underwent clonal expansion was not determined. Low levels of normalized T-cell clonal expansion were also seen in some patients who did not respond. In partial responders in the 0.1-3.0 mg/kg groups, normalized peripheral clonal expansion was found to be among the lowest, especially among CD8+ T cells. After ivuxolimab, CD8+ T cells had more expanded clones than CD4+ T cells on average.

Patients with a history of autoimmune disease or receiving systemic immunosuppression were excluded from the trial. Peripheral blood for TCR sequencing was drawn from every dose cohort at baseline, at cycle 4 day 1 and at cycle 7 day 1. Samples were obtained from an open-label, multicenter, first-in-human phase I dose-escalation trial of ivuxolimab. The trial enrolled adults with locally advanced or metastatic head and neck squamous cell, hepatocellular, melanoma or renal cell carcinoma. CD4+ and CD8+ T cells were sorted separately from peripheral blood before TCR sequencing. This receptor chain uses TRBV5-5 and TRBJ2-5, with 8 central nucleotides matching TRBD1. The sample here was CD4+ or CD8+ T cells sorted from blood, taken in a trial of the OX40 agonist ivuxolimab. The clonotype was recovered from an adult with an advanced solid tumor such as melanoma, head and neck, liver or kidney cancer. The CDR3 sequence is CASSLEIRGPETQYF. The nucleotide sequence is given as TGTGCCAGCAGCTTGGAAATCAGGGGGCCCGAGACCCAGTACTTC.